These T cell receptor beta chains were read from a single sample in a study of Ad26.COV2.S vaccination and SARS-CoV-2 variants. Sequencing used immunoSEQ multiplex PCR; TCRdb keeps in-frame clones, though not all of them. The data show under 550,000 clones, over 75% seen once. Sequenced material: peripheral blood, taken in a trial of Ad26.COV2.S vaccine versus placebo. The receptors here all came from a person between 18 and 59 years old who received the Ad26.COV2.S COVID-19 vaccine or a placebo. Both conserved end residues are part of each CDR3. D genes are given only for firm matches. Size tells how often a clone was seen (once, few, many) or the class of an expanded clone, and some rows leave it out.

d_gene,len,abundance,j_gene,v_gene,CDR3nt,CDR3aa
TRBD2,16,few,TRBJ2-3,TRBV4-1,TGCGCCAGCAGCCAAGCCCTAGCGGGAGGGATAGATACGCAGTATTTT,CASSQALAGGIDTQYF
NA,14,NA,TRBJ2-1,TRBV7-2,TGTGCCAGCAGCTTAGTGTCAGGGGAATATGAGCAGTTCTTC,CASSLVSGEYEQFF
NA,14,NA,TRBJ1-4,TRBV25-1,TGTGCCAGCAGTGCCACGGCGACTAATGAAAAACTGTTTTTT,CASSATATNEKLFF
NA,15,NA,TRBJ1-4,TRBV5-6,TGTGCCAGCAGTTTAACGGGTAATACTAATGAAAAACTGTTTTTT,CASSLTGNTNEKLFF
NA,11,once,TRBJ2-1,TRBV6-5,TGTGCCAGCGCCCGGCTGGATGAGCAGTTCTTC,CASARLDEQFF
NA,15,NA,TRBJ2-2,TRBV10-3,TGTGCCATCAGTGTTTACAGTACCGCGAACGGGGAGCTGTTTTTT,CAISVYSTANGELFF
NA,11,once,TRBJ2-1,TRBV4-2,TGTGCCAGCAGCCAAATCAATGAGCAGTTCTTC,CASSQINEQFF
TRBD2,15,once,TRBJ2-1,TRBV11-3,TGTGCCAGCAGCTTAGACGGGACTAGCCTCGATGAGCAGTTCTTC,CASSLDGTSLDEQFF
NA,16,NA,TRBJ1-1,TRBV5-6,TGTGCCAGCAGCTTGGGGTCCCGTTGGATGAACACTGAAGCTTTCTTT,CASSLGSRWMNTEAFF
NA,15,NA,TRBJ1-6,TRBV30,TGTGCCTGGAGCTACCGGGGAGACTATAATTCACCCCTCCACTTT,CAWSYRGDYNSPLHF
NA,17,NA,TRBJ2-3,TRBV7-3,TGTGCCAGCAGCTCTATAAACGGGAGAACTAGCACAGATACGCAGTATTTT,CASSSINGRTSTDTQYF
TRBD2,14,once,TRBJ2-1,TRBV30,TGTGCCTGGAGTGTACTTCTAGCGGGAGATGAGCAGTTCTTC,CAWSVLLAGDEQFF
NA,14,NA,TRBJ2-3,TRBV7-9,TGTGCCAGCAGCTTTTGGGGTTTCACAGATACGCAGTATTTT,CASSFWGFTDTQYF
NA,14,NA,TRBJ2-5,TRBV7-2,TGTGCCAGCAGCTTATCCTGGGGACAAGAGACCCAGTACTTC,CASSLSWGQETQYF
TRBD2,15,once,TRBJ2-1,TRBV10-3,TGTGCCATCAGTGAGAATCCAGCGGGAGAGGATGAGCAGTTCTTC,CAISENPAGEDEQFF
NA,15,NA,TRBJ1-1,TRBV6-5,TGTGCCAGCAGTCAGCTCTCCCCCGGGCGCACTGAAGCTTTCTTT,CASSQLSPGRTEAFF
TRBD2,17,few,TRBJ2-5,TRBV2,TGTGCCAGCAGTACCCCCTTTGATAGCGGGGCCCAAGAGACCCAGTACTTC,CASSTPFDSGAQETQYF
NA,15,NA,TRBJ1-3,TRBV11-2,TGTGCCAGCAGCTTAAATATGGACTCTGGAAACACCATATATTTT,CASSLNMDSGNTIYF
NA,13,NA,TRBJ2-7,TRBV9,TGTGCCAGCAGCCCCGGACGGGAAAACGAGCAGTACTTC,CASSPGRENEQYF
TRBD2,15,NA,TRBJ2-7,TRBV4-2,TGTGCCAGCAGCCAAGTAGCGGGAGGGCCTTACGAGCAGTACTTC,CASSQVAGGPYEQYF
TRBD1,15,NA,TRBJ2-1,TRBV19,TGTGCCAGTAGTACGGACAGGGGCCCTTACAATGAGCAGTTCTTC,CASSTDRGPYNEQFF
TRBD1,14,NA,TRBJ2-7,TRBV9,TGTGCCAGCAGCGAGGGGACAGGGCTCGACGAGCAGTACTTC,CASSEGTGLDEQYF
NA,14,NA,TRBJ1-2,TRBV19,TGTGCCACCGAAAACCGACAGACCTCCTATGGCTACACCTTC,CATENRQTSYGYTF
NA,14,NA,TRBJ1-2,TRBV5-1,TGCGCCAGCAGCCAAGGGACACCTGACTATGGCTACACCTTC,CASSQGTPDYGYTF
NA,15,NA,TRBJ2-2,TRBV12-5,TGTGCTAGTGGTTTAGGGGGGTTCGACACCGGGGAGCTGTTTTTT,CASGLGGFDTGELFF
NA,13,NA,TRBJ2-7,TRBV24-1,TGTGCCACCAGTGTTACAGGCGAATACGAGCAGTACTTC,CATSVTGEYEQYF
NA,15,once,TRBJ2-1,TRBV7-2,TGTGCCAGCAGCCAAGGCGCCTCCCTCCGGGGGGAGCAGTTCTTC,CASSQGASLRGEQFF
NA,12,NA,TRBJ2-3,TRBV11-2,TGTGCCAGCAGCGGCCGGACAGATACGCAGTATTTT,CASSGRTDTQYF
NA,15,NA,TRBJ2-5,TRBV7-9,TGTGCCAGCAGCTTAGGTCAGGGATACCAAGAGACCCAGTACTTC,CASSLGQGYQETQYF
TRBD2,15,NA,TRBJ2-1,TRBV4-3,TGCGCCAGCAGCCAAGGGGGACTAAGGGCCAATGAGCAGTTCTTC,CASSQGGLRANEQFF
NA,16,NA,TRBJ1-4,TRBV7-6,TGTGCCAGCAGCTCTACGTCGAGGGCTATTAATGAAAAACTGTTTTTT,CASSSTSRAINEKLFF
NA,16,NA,TRBJ2-1,TRBV7-2,TGTGCCAGCAGCTTAAGGGGCGGGTCCTCCTACAATGAGCAGTTCTTC,CASSLRGGSSYNEQFF
TRBD2,16,NA,TRBJ2-7,TRBV10-3,TGTGCCATCAGTGGGGGACTAGCGGGCACCTCCTACGAGCAGTACTTC,CAISGGLAGTSYEQYF
NA,15,NA,TRBJ2-1,TRBV28,TGTGCCAGCACCCCCGAGGGGTACGGTGTCAATGAGCAGTTCTTC,CASTPEGYGVNEQFF
TRBD1,13,NA,TRBJ1-3,TRBV19,TGTGCCAGTGGGACAGGGACAGGAAACACCATATATTTT,CASGTGTGNTIYF
NA,15,NA,TRBJ2-5,TRBV6-1,TGTGCCAGCAGTGAAGCCGGTAGGGGGTCAGAGACCCAGTACTTC,CASSEAGRGSETQYF
TRBD2,18,NA,TRBJ2-2,TRBV18,TGTGCCAGCTCACCAAGGACTAGCGGGATAGGTTTCACCGGGGAGCTGTTTTTT,CASSPRTSGIGFTGELFF
TRBD1,13,NA,TRBJ1-4,TRBV5-1,TGCGCCAGCCGACAGGGGATGGACGAAAAACTGTTTTTT,CASRQGMDEKLFF
NA,12,NA,TRBJ1-3,TRBV5-1,TGCGCCAGCAGAGACGGAGGAAACACCATATATTTT,CASRDGGNTIYF